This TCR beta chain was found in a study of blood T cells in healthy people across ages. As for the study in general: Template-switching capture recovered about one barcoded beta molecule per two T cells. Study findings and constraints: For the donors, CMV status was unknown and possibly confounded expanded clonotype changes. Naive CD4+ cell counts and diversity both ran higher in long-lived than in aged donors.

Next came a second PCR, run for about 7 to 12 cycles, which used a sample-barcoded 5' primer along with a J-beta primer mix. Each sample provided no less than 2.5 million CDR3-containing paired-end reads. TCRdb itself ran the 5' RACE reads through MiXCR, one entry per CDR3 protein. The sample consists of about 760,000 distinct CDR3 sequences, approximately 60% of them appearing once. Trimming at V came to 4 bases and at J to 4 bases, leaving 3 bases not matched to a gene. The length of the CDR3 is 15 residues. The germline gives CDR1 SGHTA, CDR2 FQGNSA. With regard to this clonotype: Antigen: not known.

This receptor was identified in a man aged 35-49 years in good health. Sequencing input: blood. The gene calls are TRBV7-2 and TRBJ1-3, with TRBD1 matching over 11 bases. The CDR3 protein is CASSSDRGRGNTIYF. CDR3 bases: TGTGCCAGCAGCTCGGACAGGGGGCGAGGAAACACCATATATTTT.